This T cell receptor (beta chain) was captured in a study of early T cells in non-severe SARS-CoV-2 infection. Study observations and caveats: VDJdb matches were skewed toward anti-spike CD8 T cell responses.

About this clonotype itself: The antigen is unknown.

Unmatched junction bases numbered 12, after V lost 0 bases and J lost 6 bases. The CDR3 contains 16 residues. CDR1 SGHRS and CDR2 YFSETQ come from the germline V gene. Each CDR3 protein gets one entry after TCRdb re-called the 5' RACE reads with MiXCR. The table includes around 78,000 distinct CDR3 sequences, around a tenth detected once. The V gene is TRBV5-1, the J gene TRBJ2-7; TRBD1 aligns across 7 bases. This material consisted of whole blood, taken at baseline. This TCR came from an adult who was a healthcare worker with PCR-confirmed SARS-CoV-2 infection or an uninfected control (not recorded which). CDR3 sequence: CASSLGGGQISAEQYF. The CDR3 DNA reads TGCGCCAGCAGCTTGGGAGGGGGCCAGATCTCGGCCGAGCAGTACTTC.